Below, 32 T cell receptor beta chains from the same sample are listed, as sequenced in a study of CD8 T cells in ankylosing spondylitis. TCRdb itself ran the 5' RACE reads through MiXCR, one entry per CDR3 protein. Found here are approximately 45,000 distinct CDR3 sequences, 3.5% to 4% of them singletons; the top ten hold under 4.5%. Sequencing was done on a sample of blood, either unsorted or a sorted T cell fraction (not recorded which). These receptors were collected from a female donor with ankylosing spondylitis or in good health (not recorded which).

This clonotype was recorded many times. This chain links TRBV9 with TRBJ2-1; D is possibly TRBD1 (5 bases). Germline loops: CDR1 SGDLS, CDR2 YYNGEE. V lost 5 bases and J lost 4, with 10 bases in between. This CDR3 spans 13 amino acids. The chain's CDR3 is CASSGHGYNEQFF. CDR3 bases: TGTGCCAGCAGTGGACACGGATACAATGAGCAGTTCTTC.

This clonotype came up many times. The gene calls are TRBV9 and TRBJ2-3, with TRBD1 identical over 8 bases. The CDR3 loop spans 16 amino acids. In germline, CDR1 is SGDLS, CDR2 YYNGEE. V dropped 0 bases and J dropped 1; count of bases not matched to a gene: 4. The DNA for the CDR3 is TGTGCCAGCAGCGTAGCCCCGGGACAGGGCACAGATACGCAGTATTTT. Translated, it gives CASSVAPGQGTDTQYF.

At least ten counts were recorded for this clonotype. CDR3 region: CASSVEEGDNIQYF. CDR3 DNA: TGTGCCAGCAGCGTAGAGGAGGGGGATAACATTCAGTACTTC. V usage is TRBV9 and J usage is TRBJ2-4, with D perhaps TRBD1 or TRBD2 (6 bases each). In germline, CDR1 is SGDLS, CDR2 YYNGEE. Trimming removed 0 bases from V and 7 bases from J, with 11 bases in between. This CDR3 has 14 amino acids.

This clonotype was observed at least ten times. The chain has TRBV9 and TRBJ1-6; D is ambiguous. The germline gives CDR1 SGDLS, CDR2 YYNGEE. The V gene lost 4 bases and the J gene lost 0 bases, with 14 bases spanning the gap. The CDR3 spans 17 residues. The CDR3, as DNA: TGTGCCAGCAGCCCCGGACCGCTGAGCTCCTATAATTCACCCCTCCACTTT. As protein: CASSPGPLSSYNSPLHF. Variable domain in full (rest from reference TRBV9 and TRBJ1-6): DSGVTQTPKHLITATGQRVTLRCSPRSGDLSVYWYQQSLDQGLQFLIQYYNGEERAKGNILERFSAQQFPDLHSELNLSSLELGDSALYFCASSPGPLSSYNSPLHFGNGTRLTVT.

There are many counts of this clonotype. This rearrangement joins TRBV9 to TRBJ2-1; D remains unclear. Germline V gene data show CDR1 as SGDLS and CDR2 as YYNGEE. The V and J ends lost 0 bases and 10 bases respectively, with 5 bases between them. This CDR3 spans 11 amino acids. DNA for the CDR3: TGTGCCAGCAGCGTAGAGCAGGAGCAGTTCTTC. It is translated as CASSVEQEQFF.

This clonotype was counted at least ten times. The chain carries TRBV9 and TRBJ2-1; possible D gene TRBD2, 6 bases. Between the trimmed V and J ends, which lost 2 bases and 9 bases, there was a span of 27 bases. The CDR3 runs 18 residues. The germline V gene has CDR1 SGDLS and CDR2 YYNGEE. The CDR3 is CASSVALPGTGTPGEQFF. CDR3 in DNA: TGTGCCAGCAGCGTTGCTCTCCCCGGGACTGGTACCCCGGGTGAGCAGTTCTTC. Full variable domain (remainder filled in from reference TRBV9 and TRBJ2-1): DSGVTQTPKHLITATGQRVTLRCSPRSGDLSVYWYQQSLDQGLQFLIQYYNGEERAKGNILERFSAQQFPDLHSELNLSSLELGDSALYFCASSVALPGTGTPGEQFFGPGTRLTVL.

Ten or more counts support this clonotype. V and J are TRBV9 and TRBJ1-3; D unresolved. Germline V gene sequence: CDR1 SGDLS, CDR2 YYNGEE. The CDR3 runs to 14 residues. With 2 bases removed from V and 3 bases from J, the gap between germline ends came to 9 bases. CDR3 residues: CASSVEADGNTIYF. The CDR3 DNA follows: TGTGCCAGCAGCGTGGAAGCTGATGGAAACACCATATATTTT.

This chain connects TRBV9 to TRBJ2-2; 7 positions match TRBD2. Germline V gene sequence: CDR1 SGDLS, CDR2 YYNGEE. Trimming removed 1 base from V and 6 bases from J; junction bases left unmatched: 6. This CDR3 is built from 15 residues. The CDR3: CASSVPGAGAGELFF. CDR3 bases: TGTGCCAGCAGCGTACCTGGGGCGGGGGCCGGGGAGCTGTTTTTT.

This clonotype appeared many times. The chain employs TRBV9 and TRBJ2-5, with 7 bases matching TRBD2. Trimming at V came to 4 bases and at J to 3 bases, leaving 12 bases not matched to a gene. Per the germline V gene, CDR1 is SGDLS and CDR2 is YYNGEE. The length of the CDR3 is 16 residues. The DNA for the CDR3 is TGTGCCAGCAGCCCACTGGCCAGCGGGGTTGAAGAGACCCAGTACTTC. Residues: CASSPLASGVEETQYF.

This clonotype was found many times. This chain uses TRBV9 with TRBJ2-3; D gene unclear. Germline assignment: CDR1 SGDLS and CDR2 YYNGEE. The CDR3 has 16 residues. Trimming shortened V by 3 bases and J by 2 bases, and 16 bases separated the two germline ends. The CDR3 loop is CASSAGLLTFTDTQYF. Written as DNA, the CDR3 is TGTGCCAGCAGCGCCGGCCTTCTAACCTTCACAGATACGCAGTATTTT.

This clonotype was detected many times. The gene calls are TRBV9 and TRBJ2-5; 7 bases agree with TRBD1. The germline V gene encodes CDR1 SGDLS and CDR2 YYNGEE. The V gene end was trimmed by 0 bases and the J gene end by 4 bases; junction bases not matched to a gene: 6. This CDR3 has 15 amino acids. The CDR3 DNA reads as TGTGCCAGCAGCGTAGCTTGGGCAGGGGGAGAGACCCAGTACTTC. The encoded protein is CASSVAWAGGETQYF.

This clonotype has at least ten counts. The chain carries TRBV9 and TRBJ1-3, with a possible D match to TRBD1 (6 bases). Trimming took off 3 bases at V and 0 bases at J, with 13 bases between the two ends. The germline CDR1 and CDR2 sequences are SGDLS and YYNGEE. The CDR3 totals 16 residues. The CDR3 sequence: CASSGTGTISGNTIYF. The CDR3 DNA reads as TGTGCCAGCAGCGGGACCGGGACAATCTCTGGAAACACCATATATTTT.

This clonotype was seen repeatedly, ten times or more. The chain couples TRBV9 to TRBJ2-3; TRBD1 or TRBD2 may be the D gene (5 bases each). The V end was cut by 3 bases, the J end by 0 bases, with 14 bases between. Germline V gene sequence: CDR1 SGDLS, CDR2 YYNGEE. This CDR3 region has 16 residues. The CDR3 is CASSGYVGVSTDTQYF. CDR3 DNA sequence: TGTGCCAGCAGCGGTTATGTGGGGGTAAGCACAGATACGCAGTATTTT.

This clonotype has ten or more counts. The chain combines TRBV9 with TRBJ2-5, with TRBD1 identical over 7 bases. The CDR3 loop spans 15 amino acids. J lost 4 bases, V lost 4 bases, and 10 bases had no gene match. Germline loops: CDR1 SGDLS, CDR2 YYNGEE. The CDR3 DNA follows: TGTGCCAGCAGCAAATCCGGGACAGAGGGAGAGACCCAGTACTTC. Its translation: CASSKSGTEGETQYF.

This clonotype was picked up many times. This CDR3 reads CASSVTWGGLETQYF. CDR3 coding DNA: TGTGCCAGCAGCGTCACCTGGGGGGGGCTAGAGACCCAGTACTTC. The chain combines TRBV9 with TRBJ2-5; D may be TRBD2 (7 bases). Germline V gene data show CDR1 as SGDLS and CDR2 as YYNGEE. V was cut by 2 bases and J by 4 bases, with 15 bases left in between. The CDR3 is 15 amino acids.

This clonotype appeared many times. The V and J genes are TRBV9 and TRBJ2-1, with unresolved D. V lost 2 bases to trimming and J lost 7 bases, with 13 bases between them. CDR3 size: 14 residues. CDR1 and CDR2 (germline): SGDLS, YYNGEE. DNA for the CDR3: TGTGCCAGCAGCGTCGCCCTGCATAGAAATGAGCAGTTCTTC. This codes for CASSVALHRNEQFF. Together with reference TRBV9 and TRBJ2-1, the CDR3 gives the full variable domain: DSGVTQTPKHLITATGQRVTLRCSPRSGDLSVYWYQQSLDQGLQFLIQYYNGEERAKGNILERFSAQQFPDLHSELNLSSLELGDSALYFCASSVALHRNEQFFGPGTRLTVL.

The sample holds many counts of this clonotype. The chain combines TRBV9 with TRBJ1-4; the D gene is possibly TRBD1 (6 bases). This CDR3 has 17 amino acids. V lost 2 bases and J lost 0, with 14 bases in between. Germline V gene data show CDR1 as SGDLS and CDR2 as YYNGEE. The CDR3 reads CASSVLDRQATNEKLFF. CDR3 sequence (DNA): TGTGCCAGCAGCGTCCTCGATCGACAGGCAACTAATGAAAAACTGTTTTTT.

This clonotype was counted ten times or more. The chain is built from TRBV9 and TRBJ1-2, with D possibly TRBD1 on 5 matching bases. Germline V gives CDR1 SGDLS, CDR2 YYNGEE. The V and J ends lost 4 bases and 4 bases respectively, with 11 bases between them. CDR3 length equals 13 residues. In DNA, the CDR3 is TGTGCCAGCAGCTCCCCGGGGGGCTATGGCTACACCTTC. This gives the protein CASSSPGGYGYTF.

This clonotype was seen ten or more times. This chain connects TRBV9 to TRBJ2-7; D ambiguous. Germline CDR1 reads SGDLS; CDR2 reads YYNGEE. V was trimmed by 4 bases and J by 4 bases, leaving 12 bases between them. This CDR3 spans 13 amino acids. The chain's CDR3 is CASSPNPPYEQYF. The CDR3 nucleotides are TGTGCCAGCAGCCCCAACCCGCCATACGAGCAGTACTTC.

This clonotype was found many times. V usage is TRBV9 and J usage is TRBJ1-2, with D possibly matching TRBD1 (5 bases). The germline CDR1 and CDR2 sequences are SGDLS and YYNGEE. This CDR3 spans 15 amino acids. Between the trimmed V and J ends, which lost 3 bases and 6 bases, there was a span of 18 bases. This CDR3 is CASSETDLAGDGYTF. Written as DNA, the CDR3 is TGTGCCAGCAGCGAGACCGACTTGGCGGGGGATGGCTACACCTTC.

This rearrangement joins TRBV9 to TRBJ2-7, with D possibly matching TRBD1 (6 bases). The CDR3 extends over 14 amino acids. V was shortened by 0 bases and J by 5 bases, with 12 bases between the two germline ends. CDR1 is SGDLS and CDR2 is YYNGEE in the germline V gene. CDR3 sequence reads: CASSVGQGTHEQYF. CDR3 nucleotides: TGTGCCAGCAGCGTAGGCCAGGGGACCCACGAGCAGTACTTC.

Ten or more counts support this clonotype. The J gene is TRBJ1-3, the V gene TRBV9; no clear D. The CDR3 loop spans 14 amino acids. Deletions cut 4 bases from V and 0 bases from J, with 8 bases between. From germline, CDR1 is SGDLS and CDR2 YYNGEE. This chain's CDR3 is CASSPTPSGNTIYF. Here the CDR3 DNA reads TGTGCCAGCAGCCCCACTCCCTCTGGAAACACCATATATTTT.

This clonotype has at least ten counts. The rearrangement joins TRBV9 to TRBJ2-4, with D unclear. Germline-derived CDR1 and CDR2 are SGDLS and YYNGEE. V was cut by 3 bases and J by 10 bases, with 23 bases left in between. The CDR3 sequence is 16 residues long. CDR3 amino acids: CASSADQRASVVIQYF. The CDR3 region has the DNA TGTGCCAGCAGCGCGGATCAAAGGGCCTCGGTTGTTATTCAGTACTTC.

The CDR3 loop reads CASSVVGTASYGYTF. CDR3 sequence (DNA): TGTGCCAGCAGCGTAGTCGGGACAGCTAGTTATGGCTACACCTTC. The chain employs TRBV9 and TRBJ1-2, with TRBD1 identical over 7 bases. The length of the CDR3 is 15 residues. Germline CDR1 is SGDLS and CDR2 is YYNGEE. Trimming removed 0 bases from V and 5 bases from J; junction bases left unmatched: 7.

By proportion, this clonotype is medium-sized. This chain uses TRBV9 with TRBJ1-2, with D unresolved. V shed 0 bases and J shed 4 bases, with 13 bases lying between them. Looked up from germline, CDR1 is SGDLS and CDR2 is YYNGEE. There are 15 residues in the CDR3. CDR3 nucleotide sequence: TGTGCCAGCAGCGTAGGGACCGGGAATATCTATGGCTACACCTTC. As protein: CASSVGTGNIYGYTF.

This chain links TRBV9 with TRBJ2-3, with D tentatively TRBD2 (5 bases). The V end lost 0 bases, the J end lost 1 base, and 9 bases lay between the germline ends. The CDR3 is 15 residues long. CDR1 and CDR2 (germline): SGDLS, YYNGEE. The CDR3 protein is CASSVGGWGTDTQYF. The CDR3 coding sequence is TGTGCCAGCAGCGTAGGAGGGTGGGGCACAGATACGCAGTATTTT.

This clonotype came up many times. The chain employs TRBV9 and TRBJ2-2; D gene unclear. There are 14 residues in the CDR3. V lost 4 bases and J lost 4, with 11 bases in between. Germline CDR1 and CDR2: SGDLS and YYNGEE. CDR3 nucleotide sequence: TGTGCCAGCAGCCCAAAGGACCTCACCGGGGAGCTGTTTTTT. Protein product: CASSPKDLTGELFF.

This clonotype came up many times. This chain uses TRBV9 with TRBJ2-7, with a possible D match to TRBD1 (6 bases). The ends were cut back, 0 bases at V and 2 bases at J, with 12 bases in the middle. CDR3 size: 15 residues. Germline values: CDR1 SGDLS, CDR2 YYNGEE. CDR3 nucleotide sequence: TGTGCCAGCAGCGTAGATGGCAGGGGAGCCTACGAGCAGTACTTC. Protein product: CASSVDGRGAYEQYF.

This clonotype was observed many times. This sequence joins TRBV9 and TRBJ2-1; TRBD2 matches at 12 bases. Germline loops: CDR1 SGDLS, CDR2 YYNGEE. The J segment lost 0 bases and the V segment lost 4 bases, leaving 11 bases of the junction unmatched. CDR3 length: 19 amino acids. The CDR3 spells CASSSYGASGGDSYNEQFF. The DNA for the CDR3 is TGTGCCAGCAGCTCCTACGGGGCTAGCGGGGGGGACTCCTACAATGAGCAGTTCTTC.

Ten or more counts support this clonotype. The chain employs TRBV9 and TRBJ2-1, with TRBD2 identical over 9 bases. Germline V gene lookup returns CDR1 SGDLS and CDR2 YYNGEE. The J segment lost 3 bases and the V segment lost 0 bases, leaving 7 bases of the junction unmatched. The CDR3 has 17 amino acids. CDR3 bases: TGTGCCAGCAGCGTAGGGGGTAGCGGGGGCCTCTACAATGAGCAGTTCTTC. It yields the protein CASSVGGSGGLYNEQFF.

In this sample, this clonotype turned up many times. The gene calls are TRBV9 and TRBJ2-1; D is possibly TRBD1 (5 bases). Germline CDR1 SGDLS, CDR2 YYNGEE. Trimming took off 3 bases at V and 6 bases at J, with 13 bases between the two ends. The CDR3 is 14 residues long. This CDR3 reads CASSARVTVNEQFF. As DNA, the CDR3 is TGTGCCAGCAGCGCCAGGGTAACAGTCAATGAGCAGTTCTTC. Together with reference TRBV9 and TRBJ2-1, the CDR3 gives the full variable domain: DSGVTQTPKHLITATGQRVTLRCSPRSGDLSVYWYQQSLDQGLQFLIQYYNGEERAKGNILERFSAQQFPDLHSELNLSSLELGDSALYFCASSARVTVNEQFFGPGTRLTVL.

This clonotype has ten or more counts. The chain has TRBV9 and TRBJ2-5; tentatively, D is TRBD2 (5 bases). CDR1 is SGDLS and CDR2 is YYNGEE in the germline V gene. V was trimmed by 4 bases and J by 4 bases, leaving 14 bases between them. CDR3 length: 14 residues. This chain's CDR3 is CASSIRPSTETQYF. CDR3 DNA: TGTGCCAGCAGCATTCGTCCTAGCACAGAGACCCAGTACTTC.